Listed here are 18 T cell receptor beta chains from one sample, sequenced in a study of shared clonotypes between healthy human individuals. TCRdb's table, derived via immunoSEQ multiplex PCR, lists solely in-frame clones and lacks some. In the table there are approximately 2.3 million clones, approximately 93% of which are singletons. Sequencing input: naive CD4+ T cells from PBMCs. Subset noted: CD45RA+ positively selected. These receptors originate from a man between 18 and 29 years old in good health. Some clones in this sample may be carry-over from other donors' samples.

The chain combines TRBV7-2 with TRBJ1-1; unclear D gene. CDR3 size: 14 residues. Per germline, CDR1 SGHTA and CDR2 FQGNSA. V lost 5 bases to trimming and J lost 0 bases, with 10 bases between them. CDR3 protein: CASSPSRVNTEAFF. As DNA, the CDR3 is TGTGCCAGCAGCCCCTCAAGAGTGAACACTGAAGCTTTCTTT.

Only one count was recorded for this clone. This sample also contains other DNA sequences that code for the same CDR3. V usage is TRBV28 and J usage is TRBJ2-7; D not certain. The CDR3 has 11 residues. CDR1 and CDR2 (germline): MDHEN, SYDVKM. The CDR3 is CASRSSYEQYF. As DNA, the CDR3 is TGTGCAAGCCGGAGTTCCTACGAGCAGTACTTC.

The chain recombines TRBV7-3 with TRBJ2-2; D is undetermined. The germline gives CDR1 SGHTA, CDR2 FQGTGA. CDR3 length: 12 amino acids. The V gene lost 2 bases and the J gene lost 8 bases, with 6 bases spanning the gap. CDR3 loop: CASSLGQGELFF. For the CDR3, the DNA is TGTGCCAGCAGCTTAGGCCAAGGGGAGCTGTTTTTT.

The chain uses TRBV27 and TRBJ2-5, with 16 bases lining up with TRBD2. The ends lost 5 bases at V and 5 bases at J; junction bases unmatched: 5. CDR3 length: 16 amino acids. Germline-derived CDR1 and CDR2 are MNHEY and SMNVEV (reference sequence). CDR3 DNA sequence: TGTGCCAGCAGTAAGGGACTAGCGGGAGGGCGGGAGACCCAGTACTTC. Translation gives CASSKGLAGGRETQYF.

The chain carries TRBV6-1 and TRBJ1-5; no definite D call. CDR1 and CDR2 (germline): MNHNS, SASEGT. V was trimmed by 7 bases and J by 0 bases, leaving 7 bases between them. This CDR3 comprises 13 residues. CDR3 sequence (DNA): TGTGCCAGCATGGCAGATAGCAATCAGCCCCAGCATTTT. Translated, it gives CASMADSNQPQHF.

The count of this clone is one. The chain is built from TRBV5-1 and TRBJ2-3; no reliable D call. The V gene's germline CDR1 is SGHRS and CDR2 YFSETQ. V was pared by 4 bases and J by 2 bases, with 8 bases between. The CDR3 is made up of 13 amino acids. The CDR3 DNA is TGCGCCAGCAGCCCCCTGAACACAGATACGCAGTATTTT. It is translated as CASSPLNTDTQYF.

The count of this clone is one. The chain combines TRBV9 with TRBJ2-5; D perhaps matches TRBD2 (5 bases). The CDR3 totals 19 residues. Trimming shortened V by 0 bases and J by 7 bases, and 28 bases separated the two germline ends. Looked up from germline, CDR1 is SGDLS and CDR2 is YYNGEE. Here the CDR3 reads CASSVGMLEATASGGTQYF. The CDR3 DNA reads TGTGCCAGCAGCGTAGGAATGTTGGAGGCAACGGCCTCCGGAGGGACCCAGTACTTC. The complete variable domain, with remaining parts taken from reference TRBV9 and TRBJ2-5, reads DSGVTQTPKHLITATGQRVTLRCSPRSGDLSVYWYQQSLDQGLQFLIQYYNGEERAKGNILERFSAQQFPDLHSELNLSSLELGDSALYFCASSVGMLEATASGGTQYFGPGTRLLVL.

The J gene is TRBJ2-7, the V gene TRBV21-1; the listed D gene, TRBD1, was not tested against the DNA. TRBV21-1 is a listed pseudogene. The CDR3 length is 17 residues. The CDR3, as DNA: TGTGCCAGCAGCAAATCCGGCCCCTCAACAGTTACCTACGAGCAGTACTTC. It encodes CASSKSGPSTVTYEQYF.

The chain joins TRBV11-2 to TRBJ1-2; the D gene is possibly TRBD1 (5 bases). The germline V and J ends were trimmed by 6 bases and 4 bases, with 9 bases remaining between them. The CDR3 runs 12 residues. From germline, CDR1 is SGHAT and CDR2 FQNNGV. The CDR3 DNA is TGTGCCAGCAGACACGGGACCTATGGCTACACCTTC. It codes for CASRHGTYGYTF.

This chain links TRBV7-8 with TRBJ2-6; D perhaps matches TRBD2 (5 bases). The germline V gene encodes CDR1 SGHVS and CDR2 FQNEAQ. The CDR3 has 16 amino acids. V lost 5 bases and J lost 0, with 11 bases in between. The CDR3 DNA is TGTGCCAGCAGCCTCGCCGGAGGCTCTGGGGCCAACGTCCTGACTTTC. Protein sequence: CASSLAGGSGANVLTF.

Details on this clone: This same CDR3 is encoded by further DNA sequences in the sample. The chain recombines TRBV5-6 with TRBJ1-2; D gene unclear. Trimming took off 0 bases at V and 3 bases at J, with 6 bases between the two ends. Germline lookup yields CDR1 SGHDT and CDR2 YYEEEE. There are 13 residues in the CDR3. The CDR3 loop reads CASSLDRDYGYTF. DNA for the CDR3: TGTGCCAGCAGCTTGGATCGCGACTATGGCTACACCTTC.

In this sample, this clone turned up a few times. V is TRBV7-8 and J is TRBJ1-5; no firm D call. Deletions cut 1 base from V and 9 bases from J, with 7 bases between. Germline values: CDR1 SGHVS, CDR2 FQNEAQ. This CDR3 comprises 12 residues. The CDR3 sequence is CASSLDAGPQHF. The CDR3 nucleotides are TGTGCCAGCAGCTTAGACGCCGGGCCCCAGCATTTT.

This clone was seen a few times. This chain connects TRBV10-3 to TRBJ1-1, with D possibly being TRBD1 (6 bases). Germline CDR1 ENHRY, CDR2 SYGVKD. The CDR3 contains 15 residues. Trimming took off 2 bases at V and 5 bases at J, with 15 bases between the two ends. The CDR3 bases are TGTGCCATCAGTGAGGTTACAGGGAAGGGAACTGAAGCTTTCTTT. Protein sequence: CAISEVTGKGTEAFF.

V and J are TRBV4-2 and TRBJ1-3; 8 bases are a match to TRBD1. This CDR3 has 14 amino acids. The junction had 3 bases not matched to a gene; V was cut back by 0 bases and J by 8 bases. Germline CDR1 reads LGHNA; CDR2 reads YNFKEQ. The DNA of the CDR3 is TGTGCCAGCAGCCAAGACACAGGGGGATACACCATATATTTT. Its translation: CASSQDTGGYTIYF.

The chain has TRBV30 and TRBJ2-7; 9 nucleotides line up with TRBD2. In germline, CDR1 is GTSNPN, CDR2 SVGIG (reference sequence). CDR3 length equals 19 residues. V shed 0 bases and J 5 bases; nucleotides not matched to a gene: 20. This CDR3 is CAWSVHRASPPSGKNEQYF. For the CDR3, the DNA is TGTGCCTGGAGTGTACACCGCGCTTCCCCGCCTAGCGGGAAAAACGAGCAGTACTTC.

Of note for this clone: This CDR3 is also generated by other DNA sequences in the sample. The gene calls are TRBV5-1 and TRBJ1-4; TRBD1 is a possible D gene (5 bases). Germline V CDR1 and CDR2: SGHRS, YFSETQ. CDR3 length: 15 residues. Trimming removed 4 bases from V and 1 base from J, with 11 bases in between. In DNA form, the CDR3 reads TGCGCCAGCAGCCCGAGTGGGGGAACTAATGAAAAACTGTTTTTT. Its translation is CASSPSGGTNEKLFF.

As for this clone: This specimen includes other DNA sequences encoding the same CDR3. This rearrangement joins TRBV7-9 to TRBJ2-3; 13 nucleotides agree with TRBD2. CDR1 SEHNR and CDR2 FQNEAQ come from the germline V gene (reference sequence). The CDR3 spans 16 residues. Unmatched junction bases numbered 7, after V lost 2 bases and J lost 8 bases. CDR3 in amino acids: CASSLPTSGRSGTQYF. CDR3 in DNA: TGTGCCAGCAGCTTACCGACTAGCGGGAGGTCGGGTACGCAGTATTTT.

The chain has TRBV5-1 and TRBJ1-1; a weak D match, TRBD1 (5 bases). There are 14 residues in the CDR3. CDR1 and CDR2 (germline): SGHRS, YFSETQ. V gave up 3 bases and J gave up 7 bases, with 16 bases separating them. The CDR3 DNA sequence: TGCGCCAGCAGCTCCCTGGGGGGGTCGAGTGAAGCTTTCTTT. As protein: CASSSLGGSSEAFF.